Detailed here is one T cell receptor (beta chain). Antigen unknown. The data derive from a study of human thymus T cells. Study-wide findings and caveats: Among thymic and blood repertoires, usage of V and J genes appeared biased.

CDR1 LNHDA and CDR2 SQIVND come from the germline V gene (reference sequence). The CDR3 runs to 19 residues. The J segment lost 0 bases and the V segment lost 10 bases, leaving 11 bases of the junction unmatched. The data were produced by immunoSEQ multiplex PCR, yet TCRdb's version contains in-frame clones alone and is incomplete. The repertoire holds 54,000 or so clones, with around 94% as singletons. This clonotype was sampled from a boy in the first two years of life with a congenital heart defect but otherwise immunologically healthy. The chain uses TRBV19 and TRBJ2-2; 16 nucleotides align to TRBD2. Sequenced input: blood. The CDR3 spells CATGRGLAGGPANTGELFF. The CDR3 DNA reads TGTGCCACAGGCCGGGGACTAGCGGGAGGGCCGGCGAACACCGGGGAGCTGTTTTTT.